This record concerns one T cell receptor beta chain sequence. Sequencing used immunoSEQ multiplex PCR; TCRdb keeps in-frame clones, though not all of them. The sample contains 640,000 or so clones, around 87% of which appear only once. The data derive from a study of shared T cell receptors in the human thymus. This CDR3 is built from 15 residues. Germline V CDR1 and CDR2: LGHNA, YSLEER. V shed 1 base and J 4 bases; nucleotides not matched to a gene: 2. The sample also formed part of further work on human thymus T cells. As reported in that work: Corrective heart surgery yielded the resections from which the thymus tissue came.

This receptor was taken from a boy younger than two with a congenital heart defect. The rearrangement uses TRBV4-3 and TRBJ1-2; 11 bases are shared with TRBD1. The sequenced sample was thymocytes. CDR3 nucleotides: TGCGCCAGCAGCCAAGGGGGACAGGGGGTCTATGGCTACACCTTC. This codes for CASSQGGQGVYGYTF.